This T cell receptor beta chain was sequenced during a study of T cell responses to AZD1222 COVID-19 vaccine (dated by TCRdb to the early 2020s). Regarding the research as a whole: AZD1222 recipients given second doses at about 4 weeks or at about 12 weeks were pooled, since spike-specific TCR depth and breadth were not found to differ between the two schedules. TCR sequencing covered 233 trial participants: roughly 200 given two doses of AZD1222 and 26 given two doses of MenACWY control vaccine. Enrollment into the trials was organized by age into subgroups of 18-55, 56-69 and 70-plus years, and those subgroups contained roughly 140, 27 and 60 TCR-sequenced participants, respectively. Study-level results and caveats: CD4 TCRs associated with the vaccine covered the entire spike protein, and the dominant responses were in regions 160-218 and 743-854. After two AZD1222 doses, both the breadth and the depth of spike-specific TCRs were significantly higher than at day 0 and than in MenACWY recipients. The 56-69-year group was small, and its depth increase did not reach significance, likely because of low power. Conclusions about previously exposed vaccinees are limited, since just five or six AZD1222 recipients were seropositive for SARS-CoV-2 at baseline. Reportedly, almost half of the unique spike-specific TCRs recognized epitopes lying outside the regions that are mutated in the B.1.351 and B.1.1.7 variants. Because no samples from the day 14 peak response were available, repertoires could be characterized only after the peak T cell response. Participants were mostly white British, with more females than males. The authors suggested clonal diversity may have been underestimated.

On this clone itself: Its antigen has not been determined. No base quality information exists; no much larger clone differs at one position.

According to the study, the label for this sample's time point signals: baseline before first vaccination. Vaccinee samples were obtained from the UK trials COV001 and COV002, which included a single-blind randomized controlled phase 2/3 trial of AZD1222 (ChAdOx1 nCoV-19) in healthy adults. Trial participant PBMC samples were collected at day 0 and day 28 after the second dose for TCRbeta chain sequencing. The CDR3 regions of human TCRbeta chains were analyzed by immunosequencing. In the authors' own workflow: Repertoire TCRs were checked for matches against a reference library of SARS-CoV-2-specific TCRs that had been generated using the MIRA antigen-specificity platform. Breadth was defined as the fraction of unique TCRs that were SARS-CoV-2-associated, and depth was defined as the fraction of total T cells that were SARS-CoV-2-associated. Using the MIRA data, each spike-specific TCR was assigned both to the spike region to which the TCR was reactive and to a CD4 or CD8 class. Log10-transformed breadth and depth values were compared by one-way ANOVA with Sidak's multiple comparisons tests. This is the immuneACCESS table as TCRdb keeps it, with only in-frame sequences that have V and J called. A part of the clones is gone; compared with another copy, unresolved V genes explain less than half, and the rest is unexplained. V, J and clone size are those of that table, while D and trimming were read from the DNA. The sample profile shows about 74,000 clones; roughly 90% of them were found once. The ten largest clonotypes hold roughly 2.7% of the sample.

The CDR3 goes from the cysteine to the phenylalanine over 14 residues. Only the CDR3 DNA stays, 42 bases, in frame from base 1. V gives up 4 bases and J gives up 9 bases, and the segment between their germline ends measures 18 bases. Taken from the germline V gene, the CDR1 and CDR2 loops are MGHRA and YSYEKL. Recombination connected TRBV4-1 to TRBJ1-2; the D gene is possibly TRBD1, with 6 bases matching. This sequence was found in an adult in good health. The sequences come from peripheral blood, collected on day 0 of AZD1222 vaccination. CDR3 region: CASSLRDTQARYTF. The base sequence is TGCGCCAGCAGCCTTCGGGACACCCAAGCGCGCTACACCTTC.